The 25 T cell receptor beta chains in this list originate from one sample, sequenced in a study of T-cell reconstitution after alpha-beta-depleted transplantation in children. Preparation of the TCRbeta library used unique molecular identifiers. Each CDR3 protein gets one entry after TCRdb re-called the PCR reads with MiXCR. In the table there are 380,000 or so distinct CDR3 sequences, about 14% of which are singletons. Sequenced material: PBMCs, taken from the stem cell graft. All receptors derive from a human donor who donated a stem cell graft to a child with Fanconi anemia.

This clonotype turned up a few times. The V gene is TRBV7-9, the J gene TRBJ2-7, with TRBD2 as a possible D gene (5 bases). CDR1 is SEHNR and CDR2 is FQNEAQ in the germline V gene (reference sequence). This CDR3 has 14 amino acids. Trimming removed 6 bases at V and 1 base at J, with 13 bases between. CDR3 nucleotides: TGTGCCAGCAGGGATACAGCGGATTCCTACGAGCAGTACTTC. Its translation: CASRDTADSYEQYF.

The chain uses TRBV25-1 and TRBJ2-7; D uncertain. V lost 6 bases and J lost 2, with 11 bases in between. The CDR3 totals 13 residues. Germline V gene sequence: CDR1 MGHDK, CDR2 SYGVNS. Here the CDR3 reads CASRLRTTYEQYV. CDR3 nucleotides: TGTGCCAGCAGACTGAGGACCACCTACGAGCAGTACGTC.

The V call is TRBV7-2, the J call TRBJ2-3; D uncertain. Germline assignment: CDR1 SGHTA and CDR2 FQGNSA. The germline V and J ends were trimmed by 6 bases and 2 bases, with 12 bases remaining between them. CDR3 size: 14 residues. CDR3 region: CASSPDGNTDTQYF. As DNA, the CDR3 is TGTGCCAGCAGTCCGGACGGAAACACAGATACGCAGTATTTT.

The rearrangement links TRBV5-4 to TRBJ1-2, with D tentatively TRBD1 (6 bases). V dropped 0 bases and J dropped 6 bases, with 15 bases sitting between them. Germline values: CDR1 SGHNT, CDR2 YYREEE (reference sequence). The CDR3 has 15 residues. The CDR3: CASSLAGGAEDGYTF. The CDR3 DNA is TGTGCCAGCAGCTTGGCCGGGGGGGCTGAAGATGGCTACACCTTC.

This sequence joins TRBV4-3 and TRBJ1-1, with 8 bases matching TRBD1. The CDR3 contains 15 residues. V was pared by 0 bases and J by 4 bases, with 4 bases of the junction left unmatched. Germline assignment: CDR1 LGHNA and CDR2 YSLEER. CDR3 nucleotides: TGCGCCAGCAGCCAAGATGGACAGGGTAGCACTGAAGCTTTCTTT. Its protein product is CASSQDGQGSTEAFF.

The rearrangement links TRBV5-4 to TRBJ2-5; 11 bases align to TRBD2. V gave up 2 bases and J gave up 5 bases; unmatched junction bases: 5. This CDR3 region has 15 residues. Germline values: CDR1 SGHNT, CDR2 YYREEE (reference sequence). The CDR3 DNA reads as TGTGCCAGCAGCTTTCAACTAGCGGGGGCGGAGACCCAGTACTTC. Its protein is CASSFQLAGAETQYF. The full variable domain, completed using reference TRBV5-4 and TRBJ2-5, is ETGVTQSPTHLIKTRGQQVTLRCSSQSGHNTVSWYQQALGQGPQFIFQYYREEENGRGNFPPRFSGLQFPNYSSELNVNALELDDSALYLCASSFQLAGAETQYFGPGTRLLVL.

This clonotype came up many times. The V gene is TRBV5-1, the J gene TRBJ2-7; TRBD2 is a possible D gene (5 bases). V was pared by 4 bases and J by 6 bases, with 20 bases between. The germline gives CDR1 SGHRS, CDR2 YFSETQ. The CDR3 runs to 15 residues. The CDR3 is CASSLSRPKRLEQYF. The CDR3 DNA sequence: TGCGCCAGCAGCCTCTCTAGACCAAAGCGGCTCGAGCAGTACTTC.

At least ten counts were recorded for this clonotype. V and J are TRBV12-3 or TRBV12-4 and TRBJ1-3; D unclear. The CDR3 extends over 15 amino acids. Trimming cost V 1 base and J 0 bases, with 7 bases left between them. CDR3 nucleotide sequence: TGTGCCAGCAGTTTAGGCAGCCTCTCTGGAAACACCATATATTTT. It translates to CASSLGSLSGNTIYF.

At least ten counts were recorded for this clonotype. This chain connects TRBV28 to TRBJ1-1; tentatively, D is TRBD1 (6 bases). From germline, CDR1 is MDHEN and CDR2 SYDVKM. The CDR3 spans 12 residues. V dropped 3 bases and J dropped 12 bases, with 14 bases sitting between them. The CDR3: CASSFWTAGSFF. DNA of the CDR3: TGTGCCAGCAGTTTTTGGACAGCCGGATCTTTCTTT.

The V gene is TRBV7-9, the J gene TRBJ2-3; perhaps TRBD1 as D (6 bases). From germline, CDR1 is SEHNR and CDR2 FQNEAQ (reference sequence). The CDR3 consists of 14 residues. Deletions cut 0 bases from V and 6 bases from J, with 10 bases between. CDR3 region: CASSLAETGDTQYF. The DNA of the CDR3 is TGTGCCAGCAGCTTAGCCGAAACAGGGGATACGCAGTATTTT.

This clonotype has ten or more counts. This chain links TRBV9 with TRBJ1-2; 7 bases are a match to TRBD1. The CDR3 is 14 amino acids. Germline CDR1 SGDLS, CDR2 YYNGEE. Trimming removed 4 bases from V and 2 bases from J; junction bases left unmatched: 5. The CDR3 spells CASSTQDRNYGYTF. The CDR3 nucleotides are TGTGCCAGCAGCACCCAGGACAGGAACTATGGCTACACCTTC.

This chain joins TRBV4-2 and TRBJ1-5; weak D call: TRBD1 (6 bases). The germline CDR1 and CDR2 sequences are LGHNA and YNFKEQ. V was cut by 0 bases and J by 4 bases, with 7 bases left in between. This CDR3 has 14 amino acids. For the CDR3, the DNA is TGTGCCAGCAGCCAAGAACAGGGAAATCAGCCCCAGCATTTT. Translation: CASSQEQGNQPQHF.

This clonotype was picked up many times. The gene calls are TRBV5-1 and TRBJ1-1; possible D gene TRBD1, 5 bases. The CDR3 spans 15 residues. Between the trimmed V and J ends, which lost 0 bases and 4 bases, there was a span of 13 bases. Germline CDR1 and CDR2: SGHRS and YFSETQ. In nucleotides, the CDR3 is TGCGCCAGCAGCTTGGACTCGGTAGGGGTCACTGAAGCTTTCTTT. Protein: CASSLDSVGVTEAFF.

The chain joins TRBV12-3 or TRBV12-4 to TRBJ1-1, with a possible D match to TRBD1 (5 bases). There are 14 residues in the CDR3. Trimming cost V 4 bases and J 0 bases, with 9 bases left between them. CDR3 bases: TGTGCCAGCAGTTCGGGACTATTGAACACTGAAGCTTTCTTT. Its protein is CASSSGLLNTEAFF.

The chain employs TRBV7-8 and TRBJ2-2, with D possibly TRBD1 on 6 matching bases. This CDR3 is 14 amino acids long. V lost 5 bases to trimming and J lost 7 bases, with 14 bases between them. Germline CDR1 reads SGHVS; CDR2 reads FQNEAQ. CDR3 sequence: CASSPGGQFGELFF. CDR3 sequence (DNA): TGTGCCAGCAGCCCCGGCGGACAGTTCGGGGAGCTGTTTTTT.

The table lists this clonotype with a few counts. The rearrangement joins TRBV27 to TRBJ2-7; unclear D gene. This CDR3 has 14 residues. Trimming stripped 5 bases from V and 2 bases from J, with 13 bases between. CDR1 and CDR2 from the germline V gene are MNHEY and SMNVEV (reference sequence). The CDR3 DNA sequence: TGTGCCAGCAGTCCCCTTGAACAGACCTACGAGCAGTACTTC. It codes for CASSPLEQTYEQYF.

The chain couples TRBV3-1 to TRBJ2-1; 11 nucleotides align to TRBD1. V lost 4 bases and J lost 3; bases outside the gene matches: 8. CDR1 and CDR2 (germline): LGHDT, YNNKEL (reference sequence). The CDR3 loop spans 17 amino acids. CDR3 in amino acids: CASSPPGQGALYNEQFF. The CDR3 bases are TGTGCCAGCAGCCCGCCCGGACAGGGGGCTCTCTACAATGAGCAGTTCTTC.

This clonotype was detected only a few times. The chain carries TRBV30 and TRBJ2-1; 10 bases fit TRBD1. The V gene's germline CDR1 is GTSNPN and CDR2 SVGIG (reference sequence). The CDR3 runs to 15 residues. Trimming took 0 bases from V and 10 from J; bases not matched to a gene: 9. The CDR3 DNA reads TGTGCCTGGAGTGTGTTGGGGACAGGGGTTGAGGAGCAGTTCTTC. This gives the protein CAWSVLGTGVEEQFF.

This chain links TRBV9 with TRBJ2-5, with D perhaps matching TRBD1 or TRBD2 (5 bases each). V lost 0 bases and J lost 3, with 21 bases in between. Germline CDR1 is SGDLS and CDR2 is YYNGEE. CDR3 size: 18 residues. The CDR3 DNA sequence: TGTGCCAGCAGCGTAGGGTTGAGTGGGACGGAATTAGAAGAGACCCAGTACTTC. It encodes CASSVGLSGTELEETQYF.

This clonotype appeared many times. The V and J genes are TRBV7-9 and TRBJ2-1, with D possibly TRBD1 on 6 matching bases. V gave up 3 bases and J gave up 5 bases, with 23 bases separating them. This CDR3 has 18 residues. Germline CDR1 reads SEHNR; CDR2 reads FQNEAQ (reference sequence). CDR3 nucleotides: TGTGCCAGCAGCTTCCCATCCTCCCAGGGGCCGAACGACAATGAGCAGTTCTTC. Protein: CASSFPSSQGPNDNEQFF.

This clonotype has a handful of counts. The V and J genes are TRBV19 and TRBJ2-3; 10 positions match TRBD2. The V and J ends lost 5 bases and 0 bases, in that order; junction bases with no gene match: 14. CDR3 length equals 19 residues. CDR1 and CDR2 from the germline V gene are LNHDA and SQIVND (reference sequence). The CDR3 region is CASSDKRGGRITSTDTQYF. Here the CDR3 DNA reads TGTGCCAGTAGTGACAAGCGGGGGGGCAGGATTACTAGCACAGATACGCAGTATTTT.

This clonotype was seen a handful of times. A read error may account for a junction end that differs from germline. CDR3 coding DNA: TGTGCCAGCAGCTTAGCGGGGGCTCACAATGAGCAGTTCTTC. Translating it yields CASSLAGAHNEQFF. The gene calls are TRBV12-3 or TRBV12-4 and TRBJ2-1, with TRBD2 matching over 9 bases. The CDR3 extends over 14 amino acids.

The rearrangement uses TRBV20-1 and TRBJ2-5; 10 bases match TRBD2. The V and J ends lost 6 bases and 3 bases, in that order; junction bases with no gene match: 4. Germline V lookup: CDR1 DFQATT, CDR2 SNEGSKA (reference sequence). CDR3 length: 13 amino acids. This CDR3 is CSAEAGGKETQYF. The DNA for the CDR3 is TGCAGTGCAGAAGCGGGGGGGAAAGAGACCCAGTACTTC.

This chain's CDR3 is CASSLAGQGPGAGYGYTF. Written as DNA, the CDR3 is TGTGCCAGCAGCTTAGCCGGACAGGGCCCGGGGGCGGGCTATGGCTACACCTTC. The chain joins TRBV11-1 to TRBJ1-2; 8 bases map to TRBD1. Germline assignment: CDR1 SGHAT and CDR2 FQDESV (reference sequence). With V trimmed by 0 bases and J by 4 bases, 13 bases remained unmatched. The CDR3 covers 18 residues. Supplemented by reference TRBV11-1 and TRBJ1-2, the full variable domain reads EAEVAQSPRYKITEKSQAVAFWCDPISGHATLYWYRQILGQGPELLVQFQDESVVDDSQLPKDRFSAERLKGVDSTLKIQPAELGDSAMYLCASSLAGQGPGAGYGYTFGSGTRLTVV.

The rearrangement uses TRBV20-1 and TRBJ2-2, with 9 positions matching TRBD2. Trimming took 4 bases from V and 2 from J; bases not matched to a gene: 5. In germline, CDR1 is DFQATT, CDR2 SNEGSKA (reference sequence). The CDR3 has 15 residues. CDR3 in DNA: TGCAGTGCTATAAGCGGGGGGACAAACACCGGGGAGCTGTTTTTT. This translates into CSAISGGTNTGELFF.